The rows below give T cell receptor beta chains drawn from one sample of a study of response to subunit inactivated influenza vaccine. TCRdb re-called the RT-PCR reads with MiXCR, one entry per CDR3 protein. The sample carries around 570,000 distinct CDR3 sequences, approximately 7.1% recorded once. The sequences come from PBMCs from blood, collected 23 to 25 months after vaccination. The source of these receptors is a man between 50 and 70 years old who received an inactivated influenza vaccine. Each CDR3 is given with its conserved first and last residue. D genes are given only for firm matches. Clone size is not always given. Where it is, it says once, few, many or a class for expanded clones.

D gene	V gene	J gene	clone size	CDR3 protein	CDR3 DNA
TRBD2	TRBV6-2/TRBV6-3	TRBJ2-7	few	CASARGLAGAALEQYF	TGTGCCAGCGCCCGCGGACTAGCGGGAGCCGCCCTGGAGCAGTACTTC
TRBD1	TRBV5-1	TRBJ1-1	many	CASSLVQGAEAFF	TGCGCCAGCAGCTTGGTCCAGGGGGCTGAAGCTTTCTTT
TRBD2	TRBV20-1	TRBJ2-1	.	CSASGLWGGEQFF	TGCAGTGCTAGCGGGCTTTGGGGGGGTGAGCAGTTCTTT
.	TRBV6-5	TRBJ2-7	many	CASSYHYEQYF	TGTGCCAGCAGTTACCACTACGAGCAGTACTTC
.	TRBV10-3	TRBJ2-7	few	CAISESRDSSYEQYF	TGTGCCATCAGTGAGTCGAGGGACTCTTCCTACGAGCAGTACTTC
TRBD2	TRBV15	TRBJ2-1	many	CATSREGRDNEQFF	TGTGCCACCAGCAGAGAAGGGAGGGACAATGAGCAGTTCTTC
TRBD2	TRBV4-1	TRBJ2-2	many	CASSPFRGGTTGELFF	TGCGCCAGCAGCCCCTTTCGGGGGGGGACCACCGGGGAGCTGTTTTTT
.	TRBV5-3	TRBJ1-1	.	CARSDPGSCTEAFF	TGTGCCAGAAGCGATCCAGGGTCGTGCACTGAAGCTTTCTTT
TRBD2	TRBV10-3	TRBJ2-5	few	CAISSGTETQYF	TGTGCCATCAGTAGCGGGACAGAGACCCAGTACTTC
TRBD2	TRBV5-1	TRBJ2-5	many	CASSPQLAGGSQETQYF	TGCGCCAGCAGCCCACAACTAGCGGGAGGCTCCCAAGAGACCCAGTACTTC
TRBD2	TRBV12-3/TRBV12-4	TRBJ2-5	few	CASSSAGGETQYF	TGTGCCAGCAGTTCAGCGGGGGGGGAGACCCAGTACTTC
.	TRBV2	TRBJ2-3	few	CARGEGSTDTQYF	TGTGCCAGGGGAGAGGGCTCCACAGATACGCAGTATTTT
.	TRBV7-2	TRBJ2-2	few	CASSLEVRVNTGELFF	TGTGCCAGCAGCTTAGAAGTTAGGGTTAACACCGGGGAGCTGTTTTTT
.	TRBV11-3	TRBJ2-3	.	CASSHRGSMDTQYF	TGTGCCAGCAGCCATAGGGGGTCAATGGATACGCAGTATTTT
.	TRBV29-1	TRBJ2-7	many	CSVEERGYEQYF	TGCAGCGTTGAAGAAAGGGGGTACGAGCAGTACTTC
.	TRBV7-3	TRBJ1-6	.	CASSLTLRTFEGSPLHF	TGTGCCAGCAGCTTAACGTTGCGAACCTTTGAGGGTTCACCCCTCCACTTT
.	TRBV7-2	TRBJ2-5	many	CASSYGIGETQYF	TGTGCCAGCAGCTACGGCATAGGGGAGACCCAGTACTTC
TRBD1	TRBV2	TRBJ2-5	.	CASRTGGAGLKTQYF	TGTGCCAGCAGGACAGGGGGCGCCGGTTTGAAGACCCAGTACTTC
TRBD2	TRBV7-2	TRBJ2-5	.	CASSLVAGRETQYF	TGTGCCAGCAGCTTAGTAGCGGGGAGAGAGACCCAGTACTTC
.	TRBV7-9	TRBJ1-2	.	CASSSGPYTPVGTF	TGTGCCAGCAGCTCGGGGCCCTACACCCCCGTTGGCACCTTC
TRBD1	TRBV5-1	TRBJ1-2	many	CASSSGQGVWYGYTF	TGCGCCAGCAGCTCGGGACAGGGGGTTTGGTATGGCTACACCTTC
.	TRBV9	TRBJ2-5	few	CASSVSPETQYF	TGTGCCAGCTCAGTTTCTCCGGAGACCCAGTACTTC
TRBD1	TRBV6-5	TRBJ2-5	.	CASSSTPLRTGQETQYF	TGTGCCAGCAGTTCCACACCCCTAAGGACAGGCCAAGAGACCCAGTACTTC
TRBD1	TRBV6-2/TRBV6-3	TRBJ2-5	few	CASRRQGAETQYF	TGTGCCAGCAGGCGACAGGGGGCAGAGACCCAGTACTTC
.	TRBV9	TRBJ2-3	many	CASSVGGRGGTDTQYF	TGTGCCAGCAGCGTAGGGGGCAGGGGGGGCACAGATACGCAGTATTTT
.	TRBV20-1	TRBJ2-7	many	CSASLSSGYEQYF	TGCAGTGCTAGCTTAAGTTCTGGCTACGAGCAGTACTTC
TRBD1	TRBV4-3	TRBJ2-1	many	CASSSHMGQGPNEQFF	TGCGCCAGCAGCTCCCATATGGGACAGGGTCCCAATGAGCAGTTCTTC
.	TRBV7-8	TRBJ1-2	.	CASSFDRSPYGYTF	TGTGCCAGCAGTTTCGACAGGAGTCCCTATGGCTACACCTTC
.	TRBV12-3/TRBV12-4	TRBJ2-7	many	CASSFGLYEQYF	TGTGCCAGCAGTTTCGGACTTTACGAGCAGTACTTC
TRBD2	TRBV7-6	TRBJ2-3	.	CASSLAVALAGGDTQYF	TGTGCCAGCAGCTTAGCAGTCGCGCTAGCGGGGGGAGATACGCAGTATTTT
TRBD2	TRBV5-1	TRBJ2-7	many	CASSLEAGDISYEQYF	TGCGCCAGCAGCTTGGAGGCGGGAGATATCTCCTACGAGCAGTACTTC
.	TRBV7-2	TRBJ1-2	few	CASSLGGGAGGYTF	TGTGCCAGCAGCTTAGGGGGAGGGGCCGGTGGCTACACCTTC
.	TRBV11-2	TRBJ2-1	few	CASSLVSGFGEQFF	TGTGCCAGCAGCTTAGTGTCTGGGTTCGGTGAGCAGTTCTTC
TRBD2	TRBV5-1	TRBJ2-3	many	CASSLHSGGFTDTQYF	TGCGCCAGCAGCTTGCATAGCGGGGGTTTCACAGATACGCAGTATTTT
.	TRBV20-1	TRBJ2-2	many	CSARVGGGLTGELFF	TGCAGTGCTAGAGTTGGTGGGGGCCTAACCGGGGAGCTGTTTTTT
TRBD2	TRBV20-1	TRBJ2-1	.	CSVGGGNNNEQFF	TGCAGTGTGGGCGGGGGGAATAACAATGAGCAGTTCTTC
TRBD1	TRBV20-1	TRBJ1-1	.	CSARNLDRAHTEAFF	TGCAGTGCTAGAAACCTCGACAGGGCACACACTGAAGCTTTCTTT
.	TRBV5-5	TRBJ1-4	.	CASSPLVLATNEKLFF	TGTGCCAGCAGCCCCTTGGTGCTTGCAACTAATGAAAAACTGTTTTTT
.	TRBV6-2/TRBV6-3	TRBJ2-1	many	CASSYVQSSYNEQFF	TGTGCCAGCAGTTACGTCCAGAGCTCCTACAATGAGCAGTTCTTC
TRBD2	TRBV5-1	TRBJ2-1	few	CASSTGGLGEQFF	TGCGCCAGCAGCACGGGAGGGCTAGGTGAGCAGTTCTTC
.	TRBV7-9	TRBJ2-7	.	CASSLSGYLKYEQYF	TGTGCCAGCAGCTTATCAGGGTACCTGAAGTACGAGCAGTACTTC
.	TRBV6-1	TRBJ2-2	.	CASSAYSSAVTNTGELFF	TGTGCCAGCAGTGCTTACAGCTCTGCCGTCACGAACACCGGGGAGCTGTTTTTT
TRBD1	TRBV28	TRBJ1-5	.	CASNKDRVGNQPQHF	TGTGCCAGCAATAAGGACAGGGTCGGAAATCAGCCCCAGCATTTT
.	TRBV7-2	TRBJ1-2	many	CASSPYGGNYGYTF	TGTGCCAGCAGCCCCTATGGGGGAAACTATGGCTACACCTTC
TRBD1	TRBV11-2	TRBJ2-1	.	CASSLARTGLWNEQFF	TGTGCCAGCAGCTTAGCGAGGACAGGGCTATGGAATGAGCAGTTCTTC
.	TRBV5-1	TRBJ1-1	.	CASSLERGVEAFF	TGCGCCAGCAGCTTGGAAAGGGGTGTTGAAGCTTTCTTT